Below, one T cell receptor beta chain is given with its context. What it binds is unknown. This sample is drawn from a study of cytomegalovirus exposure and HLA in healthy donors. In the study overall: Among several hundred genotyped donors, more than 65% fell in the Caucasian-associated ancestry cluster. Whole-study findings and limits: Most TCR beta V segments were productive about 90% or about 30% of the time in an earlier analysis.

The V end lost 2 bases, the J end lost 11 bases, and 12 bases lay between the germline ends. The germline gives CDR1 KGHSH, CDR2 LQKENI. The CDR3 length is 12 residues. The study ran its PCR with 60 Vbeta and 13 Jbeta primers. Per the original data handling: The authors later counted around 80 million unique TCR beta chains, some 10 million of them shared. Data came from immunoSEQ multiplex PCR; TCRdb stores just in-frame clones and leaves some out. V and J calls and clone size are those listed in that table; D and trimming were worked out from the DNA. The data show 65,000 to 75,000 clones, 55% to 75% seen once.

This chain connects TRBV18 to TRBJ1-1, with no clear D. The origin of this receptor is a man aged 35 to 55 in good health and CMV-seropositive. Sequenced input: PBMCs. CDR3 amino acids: CASSPFGRSAFF. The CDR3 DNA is TGTGCCAGCTCACCATTCGGCAGGTCGGCTTTCTTT. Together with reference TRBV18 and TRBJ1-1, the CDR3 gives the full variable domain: NAGVMQNPRHLVRRRGQEARLRCSPMKGHSHVYWYRQLPEEGLKFMVYLQKENIIDESGMPKERFSAEFPKEGPSILRIQQVVRGDSAAYFCASSPFGRSAFFGQGTRLTVV.